These T cell receptor beta chains were read from a single sample in a study of T cell repertoires in cytomegalovirus infection. MiXCR, run by TCRdb on the reads, gives a single entry per CDR3 protein. The data hold under 300,000 distinct CDR3 sequences, with approximately 17% observed a single time. Sequenced input: CD8+ T cells from PBMCs. The receptors were sampled from a human donor in good health (CMV status not recorded). Some clones in this sample may be carry-over from other donors' samples. CDR3s include the opening cysteine and the closing phenylalanine or tryptophan. A D gene is named only where the DNA matches it firmly. Size values are once, few and many counts, or a class for expanded clones, and some rows have none.

D	V	J	size	CDR3	DNA
TRBD1	TRBV6-6	TRBJ1-4	many	CASSFAGQGGSEKLFF	TGTGCCAGCAGTTTTGCGGGACAGGGAGGGAGTGAAAAACTGTTTTTT
TRBD1	TRBV7-7	TRBJ2-7	many	CASSLHRGDEQYF	TGTGCTAGCAGCTTACACAGGGGGGACGAGCAGTACTTC
TRBD1	TRBV7-8	TRBJ2-5	NA	CASSLATGLEQETQYF	TGTGCCAGCAGCTTAGCGACAGGGCTGGAGCAAGAGACCCAGTACTTC
TRBD1	TRBV19	TRBJ1-6	NA	CASTGQGGSPLHF	TGTGCCAGTACGGGACAGGGGGGTTCACCCCTCCACTTT
TRBD1	TRBV20-1	TRBJ2-3	many	CSARARLTGGETDTQYF	TGCAGTGCTAGAGCTCGGCTGACAGGGGGCGAAACAGATACGCAGTATTTT
TRBD1	TRBV15	TRBJ1-3	few	CAISRGQGATGNTIYF	TGTGCCATCTCGCGGGGACAGGGAGCGACTGGAAACACCATATATTTT
NA	TRBV11-2	TRBJ1-1	many	CASSLAGRTSLNTEAFF	TGTGCCAGCAGCTTAGCCGGCCGGACCAGTCTGAACACTGAAGCTTTCTTT
NA	TRBV7-8	TRBJ2-1	many	CASSLAPGLVSYNEQFF	TGTGCCAGCAGCTTAGCCCCGGGACTGGTCTCCTACAATGAGCAGTTCTTC
NA	TRBV7-9	TRBJ1-2	once	CASSLGLGGYTF	TGTGCCAGCAGCTTAGGGTTGGGCGGCTACACCTTC
TRBD2	TRBV7-6	TRBJ2-1	few	CASSPRAGGPEQFF	TGTGCCAGCAGCCCACGGGCGGGGGGGCCAGAGCAGTTCTTC
TRBD1	TRBV6-1	TRBJ2-3	NA	CASRTDRTGTDTQYF	TGTGCCAGCAGAACGGACAGGACTGGCACAGATACGCAGTATTTT
NA	TRBV19	TRBJ1-5	few	CASSSWAASNQPQHF	TGTGCCAGTAGCAGTTGGGCAGCCAGCAATCAGCCCCAGCATTTT
NA	TRBV7-2	TRBJ2-7	few	CASSPAGQPYEQYF	TGTGCCAGCAGCCCTGCGGGACAGCCCTACGAGCAGTACTTC
TRBD1	TRBV28	TRBJ1-4	NA	CAISTGEEEKLFF	TGTGCCATCTCGACAGGGGAGGAGGAAAAACTGTTTTTT
NA	TRBV6-2/TRBV6-3	TRBJ2-7	many	CASSYSSGPPYEQYF	TGTGCCAGCAGTTACTCGAGCGGGCCGCCCTACGAGCAGTACTTC
NA	TRBV7-8	TRBJ1-1	many	CASSLRQVPTEAFF	TGTGCCAGCAGCTTACGGCAGGTTCCCACTGAAGCTTTCTTT
NA	TRBV19	TRBJ2-2	many	CASSQLDRRLNTGELFF	TGTGCCAGTAGCCAGTTAGACAGGAGGCTAAACACCGGGGAGCTGTTTTTT
TRBD2	TRBV29-1	TRBJ2-3	few	CSVEERGGLTDTQYF	TGCAGCGTTGAAGAGCGGGGGGGCCTCACAGATACGCAGTATTTT
NA	TRBV7-6	TRBJ2-1	many	CASSLYSYNEQFF	TGTGCCAGCAGCTTGTATTCTTACAATGAGCAGTTCTTC
NA	TRBV11-2	TRBJ2-4	few	CASSSGAGNIQYF	TGTGCCAGCAGCTCGGGGGCGGGGAACATTCAGTACTTC
NA	TRBV6-2/TRBV6-3	TRBJ2-1	NA	CASSSILGTPLNEQFF	TGTGCCAGCAGTTCCATCCTTGGGACACCTTTGAATGAGCAGTTCTTC
TRBD1	TRBV6-2/TRBV6-3	TRBJ2-1	many	CASSDPAGGIWQDNEQFF	TGTGCCAGCAGCGATCCCGCAGGGGGCATATGGCAAGACAATGAGCAGTTCTTC
NA	TRBV5-1	TRBJ2-1	many	CASSFLQGGNEQFF	TGCGCCAGCAGCTTTTTACAGGGTGGCAATGAGCAGTTCTTC
TRBD2	TRBV11-2	TRBJ2-3	few	CASSHPSTSGGITSTDTQYF	TGTGCCAGCAGCCACCCTTCGACTAGCGGGGGGATAACTAGCACAGATACGCAGTATTTT
TRBD2	TRBV20-1	TRBJ2-3	NA	CSARSGGAYTDTQYF	TGCAGTGCTAGGAGCGGGGGGGCTTACACAGATACGCAGTATTTT
TRBD2	TRBV20-1	TRBJ2-1	few	CSARDLGGGEYNEQFF	TGCAGTGCTAGAGATCTCGGGGGGGGAGAATACAATGAGCAGTTCTTC
NA	TRBV7-9	TRBJ2-2	many	CASIRPPAPGELFF	TGTGCCAGCATCCGGCCTCCAGCGCCCGGGGAGCTGTTTTTT
TRBD1	TRBV7-6	TRBJ2-3	few	CASSFRGLGTDTQYF	TGTGCCAGCAGCTTCAGGGGGCTCGGGACAGATACGCAGTATTTT
TRBD2	TRBV6-2/TRBV6-3	TRBJ2-3	NA	CASSYPRLAGSSTDTQYF	TGTGCCAGCAGTTATCCGAGACTAGCGGGGTCCAGCACAGATACGCAGTATTTT
NA	TRBV29-1	TRBJ1-3	NA	CSIRATGNTIYF	TGCAGCATCCGGGCTACTGGAAACACCATATATTTT
NA	TRBV2	TRBJ2-7	few	CASSDLGTLRYEQYF	TGTGCCAGCAGTGATTTGGGGACTTTACGCTACGAGCAGTACTTC
NA	TRBV6-5	TRBJ1-5	few	CASSSGRLNQPQHF	TGTGCCAGCAGTTCAGGACGGCTCAATCAGCCCCAGCATTTT
NA	TRBV4-1	TRBJ1-1	NA	CASSQADTANTEAFF	TGCGCCAGCAGCCAAGCCGACACGGCCAACACTGAAGCTTTCTTT
NA	TRBV7-9	TRBJ2-1	NA	CASSSFERAVNEQFF	TGTGCCAGCAGCTCCTTTGAGAGGGCTGTGAATGAGCAGTTCTTC
NA	TRBV7-2	TRBJ2-3	many	CASSLGLEAGGYLTQYF	TGTGCCAGCAGCTTAGGTTTGGAAGCGGGCGGATACCTTACGCAGTATTTT
NA	TRBV9	TRBJ1-1	NA	CASSGTGDTEAFF	TGTGCCAGCAGCGGAACTGGGGACACTGAAGCTTTCTTT
NA	TRBV9	TRBJ2-4	NA	CASSGNTGLDIQYF	TGTGCCAGCAGCGGAAATACAGGGTTAGACATTCAGTACTTC
NA	TRBV28	TRBJ1-1	few	CASEGWDTEAFF	TGTGCCAGCGAGGGCTGGGACACTGAAGCTTTCTTT
NA	TRBV7-2	TRBJ2-3	many	CASSLFYRGTDTQYF	TGTGCCAGCAGCTTGTTTTACAGGGGCACAGATACGCAGTATTTT
NA	TRBV25-1	TRBJ1-2	NA	CASSDITTTYGYTF	TGTGCCAGCAGCGACATTACTACTACCTATGGCTACACCTTC